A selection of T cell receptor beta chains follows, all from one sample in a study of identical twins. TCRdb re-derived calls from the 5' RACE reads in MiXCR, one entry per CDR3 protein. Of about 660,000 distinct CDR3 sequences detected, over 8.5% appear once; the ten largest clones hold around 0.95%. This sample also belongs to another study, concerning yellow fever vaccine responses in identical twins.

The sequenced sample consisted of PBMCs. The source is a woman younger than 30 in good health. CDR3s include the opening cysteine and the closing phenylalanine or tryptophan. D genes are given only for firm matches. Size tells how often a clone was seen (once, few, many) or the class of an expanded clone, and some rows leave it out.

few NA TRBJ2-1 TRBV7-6 CASSLVETFYNEQFF TGTGCCAGCAGCTTAGTTGAGACTTTCTACAATGAGCAGTTCTTC
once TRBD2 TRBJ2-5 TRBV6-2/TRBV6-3 CASSRTSGGSETQYF TGTGCCAGCAGTCGGACTAGCGGGGGGTCGGAGACCCAGTACTTC
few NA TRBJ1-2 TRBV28 CASQRGDNQRYGYTF TGTGCCAGCCAGCGCGGGGACAACCAGCGCTATGGCTACACCTTC
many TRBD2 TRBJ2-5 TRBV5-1 CASSRLAGGQETQYF TGTGCCAGCAGCCGACTAGCGGGAGGACAAGAGACCCAGTACTTC
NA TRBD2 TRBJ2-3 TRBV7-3 CASSSGLAGGRLDTQYF TGTGCCAGCAGCTCGGGACTAGCGGGGGGGCGGTTGGATACGCAGTATTTT
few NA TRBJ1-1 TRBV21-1 CATTLMNTEAFF TGTGCCACCACTCTGATGAACACTGAAGCTTTCTTT
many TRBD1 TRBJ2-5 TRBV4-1 CASSPTGQGGYTIQYF TGCGCCAGCAGCCCTACGGGACAGGGAGGGTATACGATCCAGTACTTC
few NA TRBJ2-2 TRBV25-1 CASSEYKVTGELFF TGTGCCAGCAGTGAATATAAAGTCACCGGGGAGCTGTTTTTT
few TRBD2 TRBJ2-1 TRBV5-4 CASSWGTSSYNEQFF TGTGCCAGCAGCTGGGGGACTAGCTCCTACAATGAGCAGTTCTTC
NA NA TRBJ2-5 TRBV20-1 CSARDPTGQETQYF TGCAGTGCTAGAGATCCGACTGGACAAGAGACCCAGTACTTC
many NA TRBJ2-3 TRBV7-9 CASSLVIATDTQYF TGTGCCAGCAGCTTAGTAATAGCTACAGATACGCAGTATTTT
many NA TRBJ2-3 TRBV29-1 CSVERTESTDTQYF TGCAGCGTTGAAAGGACGGAAAGCACAGATACGCAGTATTTT
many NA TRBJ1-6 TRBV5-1 CASSLAQANSPLHF TGCGCCAGCAGCTTGGCACAAGCAAATTCACCCCTCCACTTT
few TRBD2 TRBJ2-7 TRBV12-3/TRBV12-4 CASSVALAVTSYEQYF TGTGCCAGCAGTGTAGCACTAGCGGTAACGTCCTACGAGCAGTACTTC
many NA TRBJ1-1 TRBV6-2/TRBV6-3 CASSLESWTEAFF TGTGCCAGCAGTTTGGAGTCGTGGACTGAAGCTTTCTTT
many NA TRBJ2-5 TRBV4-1 CASSQEGGLSQETQYF TGCGCCAGCAGCCAAGAAGGTGGCCTAAGTCAAGAGACCCAGTACTTC
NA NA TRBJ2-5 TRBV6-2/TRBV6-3 CASSYSRSGGLKETQYF TGTGCCAGCAGTTACTCCCGATCTGGGGGACTGAAAGAGACCCAGTACTTC
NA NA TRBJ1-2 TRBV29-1 CSVEDSSYGYTF TGCAGCGTCGAGGACAGCTCCTATGGCTACACCTTC
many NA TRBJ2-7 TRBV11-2 CASSPGPTYEQYF TGTGCCAGCAGTCCAGGGCCAACCTACGAGCAGTACTTC
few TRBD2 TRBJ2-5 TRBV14 CASSPTREGGKETQYF TGTGCCAGCAGCCCAACTCGGGAGGGAGGAAAAGAGACCCAGTACTTC
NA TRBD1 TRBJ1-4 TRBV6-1 CASKETGADEKLFF TGTGCCAGCAAGGAGACAGGGGCGGATGAAAAACTGTTTTTT
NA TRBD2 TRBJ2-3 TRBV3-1 CACCPPGLAGGSSTDTQYF TGTGCCTGCTGCCCCCCAGGACTAGCGGGGGGGTCCAGCACAGATACGCAGTATTTT
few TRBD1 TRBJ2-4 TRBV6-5 CASSYGQGSLQYF TGTGCCAGCAGCTACGGACAGGGGAGCCTTCAGTACTTC
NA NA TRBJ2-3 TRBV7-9 CASTVRGTDTQYF TGTGCCAGCACCGTTCGGGGGACAGATACGCAGTATTTT
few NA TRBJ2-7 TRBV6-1 CASRDSKPPYEQYF TGTGCCAGCAGGGATAGCAAGCCTCCCTACGAGCAGTACTTC
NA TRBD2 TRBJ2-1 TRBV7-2 CASSLVAGGANEQFF TGTGCCAGCAGCTTAGTAGCGGGGGGGGCCAATGAGCAGTTCTTC
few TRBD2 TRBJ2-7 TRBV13 CASSLSASGRAKYEQYF TGTGCCAGCAGCTTATCCGCTAGCGGGAGGGCAAAGTACGAGCAGTACTTC
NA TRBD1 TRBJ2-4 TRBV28 CASSRQGSKNIQYF TGTGCCAGCAGCCGACAGGGGTCCAAAAACATTCAGTACTTC
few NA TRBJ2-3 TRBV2 CASSGGDGTDTQYF TGTGCCAGCAGTGGCGGGGACGGGACAGATACGCAGTATTTT
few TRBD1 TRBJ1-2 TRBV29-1 CSVGDRVGYGYTF TGCAGCGTTGGGGACAGGGTAGGCTATGGCTACACCTTC
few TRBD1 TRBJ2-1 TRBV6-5 CASTQGVGKQFF TGTGCCAGCACGCAGGGGGTGGGCAAGCAGTTCTTC
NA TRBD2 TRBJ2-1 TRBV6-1 CASNLAGVKNEQFF TGTGCCAGCAACCTAGCGGGAGTAAAGAATGAGCAGTTCTTC
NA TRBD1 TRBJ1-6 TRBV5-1 CASRTGQGAQSNSPLHF TGCGCCAGCAGAACTGGACAGGGGGCGCAGAGTAATTCACCCCTCCACTTT
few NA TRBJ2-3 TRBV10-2 CASSDPGFTDTQYF TGCGCCAGCAGTGACCCAGGGTTCACAGATACGCAGTATTTT
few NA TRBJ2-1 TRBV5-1 CASSRDLEQFF TGCGCCAGCAGCCGGGACCTGGAGCAGTTCTTC
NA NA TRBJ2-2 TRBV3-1 CASSRLGVGTGELFF TGTGCCAGCAGCCGGCTGGGGGTAGGCACCGGGGAGCTGTTTTTT
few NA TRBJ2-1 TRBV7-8 CASSLAGPPPNEQFF TGTGCCAGCAGCTTAGCGGGGCCCCCTCCCAATGAGCAGTTCTTC
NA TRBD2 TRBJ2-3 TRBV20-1 CSARDGTRGDTQYF TGCAGTGCTAGAGATGGGACTAGAGGCGATACGCAGTATTTT
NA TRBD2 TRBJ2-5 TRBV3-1 CASSHLAGRAQYF TGTGCCAGCAGCCATTTAGCGGGAAGGGCCCAGTACTTC
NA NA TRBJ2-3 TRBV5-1 CASRAGLITDTQYF TGCGCCAGCAGGGCTGGCCTAATCACAGATACGCAGTATTTT
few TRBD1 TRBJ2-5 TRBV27 CASSRKGQGTPQETQYF TGTGCCAGCAGCAGAAAGGGACAGGGGACCCCACAAGAGACCCAGTACTTC
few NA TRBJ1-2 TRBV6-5 CASSYAQYYGYTF TGTGCCAGCAGTTATGCCCAATACTATGGCTACACCTTC
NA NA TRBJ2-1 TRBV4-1 CASSQTPMFYNEQFF TGCGCCAGCAGCCAGACCCCTATGTTTTACAATGAGCAGTTCTTC
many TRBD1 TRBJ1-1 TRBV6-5 CASSYPGQGRENTEAFF TGTGCCAGCAGTTACCCTGGACAGGGCAGAGAGAACACTGAAGCTTTCTTT
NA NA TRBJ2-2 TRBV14 CASNWANTGELFF TGTGCCAGCAACTGGGCGAACACCGGGGAGCTGTTTTTT
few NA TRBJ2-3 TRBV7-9 CASSSPSLRGDTQYF TGTGCCAGCAGCTCGCCCTCCCTGCGGGGCGATACGCAGTATTTT
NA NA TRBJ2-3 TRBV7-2 CASSPRIMVTDTQYF TGTGCCAGCAGCCCCCGGATAATGGTCACAGATACGCAGTATTTT
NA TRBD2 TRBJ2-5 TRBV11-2 CASSSHSGKYQETQYF TGTGCCAGCAGCTCTCATAGCGGGAAGTACCAAGAGACCCAGTACTTC
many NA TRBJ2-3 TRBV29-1 CSVEEGTDTQYF TGCAGCGTTGAAGAGGGGACAGATACGCAGTATTTT
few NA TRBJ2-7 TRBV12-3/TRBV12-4 CASTPSMASYEQYF TGTGCCAGCACTCCCTCGATGGCAAGCTACGAGCAGTACTTC
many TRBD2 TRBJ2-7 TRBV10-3 CAISTRRGAIYEQYF TGTGCCATCAGTACTCGGCGGGGGGCCATCTACGAGCAGTACTTC
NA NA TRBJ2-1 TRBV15 CATSLSGEQFF TGTGCCACCAGCTTAAGCGGTGAGCAGTTCTTC
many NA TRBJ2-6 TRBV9 CASSPPGYSGANVLTF TGTGCCAGCAGTCCACCGGGGTACTCTGGGGCCAACGTCCTGACTTTC
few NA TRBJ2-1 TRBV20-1 CSASAGQDLLSSYNEQFF TGCAGTGCTAGTGCGGGACAAGATCTCTTAAGCTCCTACAATGAGCAGTTCTTC